This TCR beta chain was identified in a study of T cells in Graves' hyperthyroidism and ophthalmopathy. The study, taken as a whole, reports: Blood also showed most of the thyroid clonotypes that were expanded above 0.001.

Per the germline V gene, CDR1 is MDHEN and CDR2 is SYDVKM. Trimming removed 6 bases at V and 3 bases at J, with 8 bases between. The CDR3 runs 12 residues. This clonotype was detected many times. Its antigen is undetermined. RNA transcripts yielded amplified TCR beta CDR3 regions. The HTBI primer set was used in a first-round RT-PCR of the TCR CDR3. TCRdb reprocessed the multiplex PCR reads via MiXCR and lists one record per CDR3 protein. The sample shows more than 350,000 distinct CDR3 sequences, about 15% of them seen only once. The chain has TRBV28 and TRBJ1-1; D unclear. The source is a woman in her 30s with Graves' hyperthyroidism. Sequencing was done on a sample of blood. This CDR3 is CASSQRDTEAFF. CDR3 nucleotide sequence: TGTGCCAGCAGCCAGCGAGACACTGAAGCTTTCTTT.